The source of this TCR beta chain is a study of blood T cell repertoires in COVID-19. Across the whole study: Donors in the United States, Italy and Spain gave samples during acute or convalescent COVID-19.

Individuals drawn from approximately 26 US areas were roughly 18 to 100 years old. Exposed enrollees encountered a COVID-19 case at some point within 2 weeks before study entry. The table came from immunoSEQ multiplex PCR; TCRdb's copy has only in-frame clones and leaves some out. The top ten hold about 4.8% of the sample, which has about 220,000 clones, 83% seen once. This sequence was found in a woman aged 45-59 years who had been exposed to COVID-19. Sequencing was carried out using PBMCs or T cells enriched from blood (not recorded which).

The CDR3 region is CATSRAQGEDGYTF. The DNA of the CDR3 is TGTGCCACCAGCAGGGCACAGGGGGAGGATGGCTACACCTTC. This chain connects TRBV15 to TRBJ1-2, with TRBD1 identical over 8 bases. Germline V CDR1 and CDR2: LNHNV, YYDKDF (reference sequence). The J segment lost 6 bases and the V segment lost 3 bases, leaving 6 bases of the junction unmatched. The CDR3 contains 14 residues. The variable domain in full, with the rest retrieved from reference TRBV15 and TRBJ1-2, is DAMVIQNPRYQVTQFGKPVTLSCSQTLNHNVMYWYQQKSSQAPKLLFHYYDKDFNNEADTPDNFQSRRPNTSFCFLDIRSPGLGDTAMYLCATSRAQGEDGYTFGSGTRLTVV.